This T cell receptor (beta chain) was sequenced during a study of shared clonotypes between healthy human individuals. Germline loops: CDR1 SGHAT, CDR2 FQNNGV. CDR3 length equals 14 residues. The germline V and J ends were trimmed by 7 bases and 6 bases, with 15 bases remaining between them. The table came from immunoSEQ multiplex PCR; TCRdb's copy has only in-frame clones and leaves some out. The sample records 450,000 or so clones, roughly three quarters being singletons. This chain uses TRBV11-2 with TRBJ2-2; D is uncertain. The source material was PBMCs. The receptor was derived from a woman in her thirties or forties in good health. Some clones in this sample may be carry-over from other donors' samples. DNA for the CDR3: TGTGCCAGCACCCCTGAGGCTCTCGCCGGGGAGCTGTTTTTT. Encoded protein: CASTPEALAGELFF.